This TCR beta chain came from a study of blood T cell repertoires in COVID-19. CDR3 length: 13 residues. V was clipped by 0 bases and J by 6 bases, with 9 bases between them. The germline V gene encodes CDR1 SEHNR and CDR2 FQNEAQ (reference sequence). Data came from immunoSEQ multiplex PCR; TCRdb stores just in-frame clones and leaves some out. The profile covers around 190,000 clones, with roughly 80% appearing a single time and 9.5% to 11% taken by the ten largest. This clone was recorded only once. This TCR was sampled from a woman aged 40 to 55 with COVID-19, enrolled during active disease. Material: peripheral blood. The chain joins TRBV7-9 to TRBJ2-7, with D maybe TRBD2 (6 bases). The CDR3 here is CASSLAGGSEQYV. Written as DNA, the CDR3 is TGTGCCAGCAGCTTAGCTGGGGGGAGCGAGCAGTACGTC.